One and the same sample provided the 11 T cell receptor beta chains below, sequenced in a study of CD8 T cells in Susac syndrome. A quantity of about 0.5 to 1 ug RNA underwent reverse transcription using random hexamers. TCRdb passed the immunoSEQ multiplex PCR reads through MiXCR, listing each CDR3 protein once. The table has hundreds of thousands of distinct CDR3 sequences, more than 80% seen once. The sample was CD8+ T cells from PBMCs. The receptors were sampled from a human donor with multiple sclerosis.

This chain joins TRBV28 and TRBJ2-5; D gene unclear. Trimming left V 9 bases short and J 4 bases short, with 0 bases between. This CDR3 contains 8 residues. CDR1 and CDR2 (germline): MDHEN, SYDVKM. CDR3 sequence reads: CARETQYF. CDR3 DNA sequence: TGTGCCAGAGAGACCCAGTACTTC. Full variable domain (missing parts from reference TRBV28 and TRBJ2-5): DVKVTQSSRYLVKRTGEKVFLECVQDMDHENMFWYRQDPGLGLRLIYFSYDVKMKEKGDIPEGYSVSREKKERFSLILESASTNQTSMYLCARETQYFGPGTRLLVL.

The gene calls are TRBV10-3 and TRBJ2-1; 10 bases match TRBD1. This CDR3 comprises 16 residues. Germline values: CDR1 ENHRY, CDR2 SYGVKD. J was trimmed by 8 bases and V by 3 bases; bases with no gene match: 10. DNA for the CDR3: TGTGCCATCAGTGAAATAGGGACAGGGGTAGTTTATGAGCAGTTCTTC. Its protein is CAISEIGTGVVYEQFF.

V is TRBV27 and J is TRBJ2-7; 10 nucleotides match TRBD1. Germline V gives CDR1 MNHEY, CDR2 SMNVEV (reference sequence). Germline trimming cut 9 bases from V and 2 bases from J; bases unmatched to any gene: 1. CDR3 length: 12 residues. DNA for the CDR3: TGTGCCAGGGACAGGGGGGCCTACGAGCAGTACTTC. As protein: CARDRGAYEQYF.

This sequence joins TRBV9 and TRBJ2-7; weak D call: TRBD2 (6 bases). This CDR3 spans 14 amino acids. CDR1 is SGDLS and CDR2 is YYNGEE in the germline V gene. V lost 4 bases and J lost 5, with 16 bases in between. The CDR3 coding sequence is TGTGCCAGCAGCATCGCCCCGGGAGCCCACGAGCAGTACTTC. Amino acid sequence: CASSIAPGAHEQYF.

The chain links TRBV9 to TRBJ2-2; 8 bases map to TRBD1. Trimming removed 0 bases from V and 1 base from J; junction bases left unmatched: 5. From germline, CDR1 is SGDLS and CDR2 YYNGEE. This CDR3 is built from 17 residues. The CDR3 region is CASSVATGTGNTGELFF. CDR3 in DNA: TGTGCCAGCAGCGTAGCTACTGGGACAGGGAACACCGGGGAGCTGTTTTTT.

V is TRBV10-3 and J is TRBJ2-7, with D perhaps TRBD1 (5 bases). The CDR3 sequence is 13 residues long. The germline gives CDR1 ENHRY, CDR2 SYGVKD. V gave up 2 bases and J gave up 2 bases, with 7 bases separating them. The CDR3 region has the DNA TGTGCCATCAGTGAGGTCAGGGCCTACGAGCAGTACTTC. Amino acid sequence: CAISEVRAYEQYF.

V and J are TRBV28 and TRBJ2-3, with 14 bases fitting TRBD2. Trimming at V came to 0 bases and at J to 6 bases, leaving 5 bases not matched to a gene. The CDR3 has 17 residues. Per the germline V gene, CDR1 is MDHEN and CDR2 is SYDVKM. Here the CDR3 reads CASSLWTSGREGDTQYF. The DNA of the CDR3 is TGTGCCAGCAGTTTATGGACTAGCGGGAGGGAAGGGGATACGCAGTATTTT.

V and J are TRBV5-1 and TRBJ2-5, with a tentative D call TRBD1 (5 bases). The germline CDR1 and CDR2 sequences are SGHRS and YFSETQ. The CDR3 is made up of 14 amino acids. V gave up 7 bases and J gave up 0 bases, with 13 bases separating them. The CDR3 spells CASQTELYQETQYF. CDR3 coding DNA: TGCGCCAGCCAGACAGAGTTGTACCAAGAGACCCAGTACTTC.

V and J are TRBV6-6 and TRBJ1-4; D gene ambiguous. In germline, CDR1 is MNHNY, CDR2 SVGAGI (reference sequence). CDR3 length: 14 amino acids. Trimming took 7 bases from V and 4 from J, leaving 13 bases between them. The CDR3 loop reads CASTHGGVNEKLFF. The CDR3 DNA sequence: TGTGCCAGCACCCATGGCGGGGTTAATGAAAAACTGTTTTTT.

The CDR3 nucleotides are TGTGCCAGCAGTTACCCCGGGACGGGGAACACTGAAGCTTTCTTT. Translated: CASSYPGTGNTEAFF. This sequence joins TRBV6-5 and TRBJ1-1; D perhaps matches TRBD1 (5 bases). In germline, CDR1 is MNHEY, CDR2 SVGAGI. This CDR3 is 15 amino acids long. With 2 bases removed from V and 1 base from J, the gap between germline ends came to 11 bases.

This chain connects TRBV12-3 or TRBV12-4 to TRBJ2-5; a possible D gene is TRBD2 (6 bases). The CDR3 is 16 amino acids. Deletions cut 3 bases from V and 2 bases from J, with 16 bases between. CDR3: CASSFWAGGPQETQYF. In DNA, the CDR3 is TGTGCCAGCAGTTTTTGGGCCGGAGGGCCTCAAGAGACCCAGTACTTC.